Ten or more counts support the clone carrying this T cell receptor (beta chain). Its antigen remains unidentified. These data originate in a study of neurological immune-mediated disorders. Study-wide context: Multiple sclerosis patients (n of about 34) included some 31 with relapsing-remitting and 3 with secondary progressive disease. Study-level findings and limits: Phylogenetic grouping assigned the repertoires of 18 of 34 multiple sclerosis patients to one related-CDR3 cluster, which constitutes a possible signature. The greatest TCR clonal expansion occurred in HTLV-1-associated myelopathy and the least in multiple sclerosis, which fell below healthy controls.

The V and J ends lost 4 bases and 2 bases respectively, with 11 bases between them. CDR3 length equals 13 residues. Germline V CDR1 and CDR2: SQVTM, ANQGSEA. With 10-nucleotide random UMIs included, cDNA was synthesized by 5'RACE. Each CDR3 protein is one row after TCRdb ran MiXCR on the 5' RACE reads. The data contain 87,000 or so distinct CDR3 sequences, roughly 3.5% of them seen just once; the ten biggest clones take up 6%. The chain carries TRBV29-1 and TRBJ1-1; D is undetermined. Sequenced sample: PBMCs. The TCR sequence derives from a woman younger than 35 with multiple sclerosis. CDR3 protein: CSVGGRLNTEAFF. CDR3 nucleotide sequence: TGCAGCGTTGGGGGAAGGCTAAACACTGAAGCTTTCTTT.